The rows below give T cell receptor beta chains drawn from one sample of a study of beta chain features in type 1 diabetes. Assay: immunoSEQ multiplex PCR; the TCRdb copy retains only in-frame clones and omits some. The table includes 300,000 or so clones, roughly 14% detected once. Specimen: naive CD4+ T cells from blood. The receptors here all came from a woman under 30 with type 1 diabetes. CDR3s include the opening cysteine and the closing phenylalanine or tryptophan.

V gene	J gene	CDR3 protein
TRBV19	TRBJ1-4	CASSLTWTGGNPVGEKLFF
TRBV10-2	TRBJ1-5	CASTDGQFNQPQHF
TRBV2	TRBJ1-1	CASRRGQTEAFF
TRBV11-1	TRBJ1-1	CASSFDGGASTEAFF
TRBV30	TRBJ2-2	CAWSTRPGRSGELFF
TRBV9	TRBJ1-2	CASSVIGSPGERGYTF
TRBV20-1	TRBJ1-2	CRPQTSYGYTF
TRBV30	TRBJ2-7	CAWSESLAGLSYEQYF
TRBV6-1	TRBJ1-2	CASSVSERGYTF
TRBV5-1	TRBJ2-7	CASRQDNYEQYF
TRBV28	TRBJ1-2	CASSPGAVGTFRGYTF
TRBV30	TRBJ1-2	CAWSYQGDGYTF
TRBV28	TRBJ2-1	CASRTTGSSYNEQFF
TRBV6-6	TRBJ1-1	CASSYWLKNTEAFF
TRBV7-9	TRBJ1-2	CASSLLRGDGYTF
TRBV29-1	TRBJ1-1	CSVDTGGGITFF
TRBV30	TRBJ1-1	CAWSPKNRAHTEAFF
TRBV7-9	TRBJ1-1	CASSAGQVNTEAFF
TRBV5-4	TRBJ2-5	CASSWDRGLREGTQYF
TRBV28	TRBJ2-5	CASSFRSGKETQYF
TRBV7-2	TRBJ2-1	CASSSWTGSSYNEQFF
TRBV30	TRBJ2-3	CAWRQASTDTQYF
TRBV28	TRBJ2-7	CASSLWTGAGEQYF
TRBV27	TRBJ2-3	CASRPGGAPTQYF
TRBV7-2	TRBJ2-6	CASSLARLAGGGANVLTF
TRBV2	TRBJ2-4	CASSFGGPGKNIQYF
TRBV7-9	TRBJ2-5	CASSFGAPGTETQYF
TRBV7-2	TRBJ2-5	CASSPTGTSSRTQYF
TRBV30	TRBJ2-7	CAWGLFLPPSGPSYEQYF
TRBV19	TRBJ2-5	CASSIAPQGFGVETQYF
TRBV15	TRBJ2-2	CATSRGGATGELFF
TRBV28	TRBJ2-1	CASSLSFGTSGSNEQFF
TRBV6-5	TRBJ2-1	CASRRMGQGKGEQFF
TRBV5-1	TRBJ2-3	CASSPGLAGGWGTDTQYF
TRBV19	TRBJ2-3	CASSSSGLAGDTQYF
TRBV7-9	TRBJ2-1	CASSQGLAGEQFF
TRBV5-1	TRBJ2-1	CASSLGLAGYNEQFF
TRBV28	TRBJ1-5	CASSLRGVVWQPQHF
TRBV7-9	TRBJ1-2	CASTPRADYGYTF
TRBV19	TRBJ2-1	CASSIARGEQFF